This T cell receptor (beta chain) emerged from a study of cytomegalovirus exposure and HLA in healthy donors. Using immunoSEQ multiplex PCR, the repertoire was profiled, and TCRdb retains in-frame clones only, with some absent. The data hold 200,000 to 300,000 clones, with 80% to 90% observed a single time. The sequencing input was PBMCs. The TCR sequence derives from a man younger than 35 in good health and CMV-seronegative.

CDR3 sequence reads: CSVTGSYGYTF. Written as DNA, the CDR3 is TGCAGCGTGACAGGGAGCTATGGCTACACCTTC. The V call is TRBV29-1, the J call TRBJ1-2; 7 bases agree with TRBD1. The CDR3 has 11 residues. Trimming removed 6 bases from V and 4 bases from J; junction bases left unmatched: 2. In germline, CDR1 is SQVTM, CDR2 ANQGSEA.